The rows below give T cell receptor beta chains drawn from one sample of a study of T-cell reconstitution after alpha-beta-depleted transplantation in children. TCRdb itself ran the PCR reads through MiXCR, one entry per CDR3 protein. The sample has about 22,000 distinct CDR3 sequences, roughly 11% seen once. Sequences were derived from PBMCs from the stem cell graft donor, sampled from the stem cell graft. The receptors shown here come from a human donor who donated a stem cell graft to a child with chronic granulomatous disease. Both conserved end residues are part of each CDR3. D genes are given only for firm matches. Not every row has a clone size; where given, it reads once, few, many or a size class.

abundance	v_gene	j_gene	d_gene	CDR3nt	CDR3aa
NA	TRBV20-1	TRBJ1-2	NA	TGCAGTGCTAGTGTGTCAGGGAATGACTATGGCTACACCTTC	CSASVSGNDYGYTF
many	TRBV5-1	TRBJ2-1	TRBD2	TGCGCCAGCACTCTCGGACTAGCGGGAGTGAATGAGCAGTTCTTC	CASTLGLAGVNEQFF
many	TRBV2	TRBJ2-5	NA	TGTGCCAGCAGTGAAGATGGAGGGGGGCAAGAGACCCAGTACTTC	CASSEDGGGQETQYF
many	TRBV12-3/TRBV12-4	TRBJ2-6	NA	TGTGCCAGCAGTGACCACAACGGATACTCTGGGGCCAACGTCCTGACTTTC	CASSDHNGYSGANVLTF
many	TRBV28	TRBJ1-1	NA	TGTGCCAGCAGTTTATCGTCAGGGTATTTGAACACTGAAGCTTTCTTT	CASSLSSGYLNTEAFF
many	TRBV20-1	TRBJ2-3	TRBD2	TGCAGTGCTAGAGCTAGCGGAGTAAGCACAGATACGCAGTATTTT	CSARASGVSTDTQYF
many	TRBV3-1	TRBJ2-7	NA	TGTGCCAGCAGCCAAGATTTCTACGAGCAGTACTTC	CASSQDFYEQYF
NA	TRBV3-1	TRBJ2-7	NA	TGTGCCAGCAGCCCGGAGAGGGTTCCGCGGACCTCCTACGAGCAGTACTTC	CASSPERVPRTSYEQYF
many	TRBV12-3/TRBV12-4	TRBJ2-2	NA	TGTGCCAGCGAGGCACAGGAGAACACCGGGGAGCTGTTTTTT	CASEAQENTGELFF
many	TRBV18	TRBJ1-2	NA	TGTGCCAGCTCACCAGATGGGAGTAACTATGGCTACACCTTC	CASSPDGSNYGYTF
many	TRBV18	TRBJ1-5	NA	TGTGCCAGCTCACCGGACAGAAATCAGCCCCAGCATTTT	CASSPDRNQPQHF
many	TRBV12-3/TRBV12-4	TRBJ2-3	NA	TGTGCCAGCAGTTCAGCTAGCACAGATACGCAGTATTTT	CASSSASTDTQYF
many	TRBV6-2/TRBV6-3	TRBJ1-1	TRBD1	TGTGCCAGCAGGGGACAGTCCATGAACACTGAAGCTTTCTTT	CASRGQSMNTEAFF
many	TRBV5-1	TRBJ2-1	TRBD2	TGCGCCAGCAGCTTTAACAGCGGGAGGGCGGGGAATGAGCAGTTCTTC	CASSFNSGRAGNEQFF
many	TRBV6-2/TRBV6-3	TRBJ1-5	TRBD1	TGTGCCAGCAGATCCGGGACAGACCTTAGCAATCAGCCCCAGCATTTT	CASRSGTDLSNQPQHF
many	TRBV5-1	TRBJ2-5	NA	TGCGCCAGCAGCTTGGATGGGAGGGAGACCCAGTACTTC	CASSLDGRETQYF
many	TRBV28	TRBJ2-1	NA	TGTGCCAGCAGTTTACCAGGGCTTAAGAGCAATGAGCAGTTCTTC	CASSLPGLKSNEQFF
NA	TRBV30	TRBJ2-1	NA	TGTGCCTGGAGTAGGGTAGCGGACGTTAACAATGAGCAGTTCTTC	CAWSRVADVNNEQFF
many	TRBV27	TRBJ1-6	NA	TGTGCCAGCAGTCCCCCTTCACCCCTCCACTTT	CASSPPSPLHF
many	TRBV4-1	TRBJ2-7	TRBD1	TGCGCCAGCAGCGAAATGCCCGACAGGGGAGCCTACGAGCAGTACTTC	CASSEMPDRGAYEQYF
many	TRBV7-7	TRBJ2-2	TRBD1	TGTGCCAGCAGCTTAGGGGGACAGGGGAACACCGGGGAGCTGTTTTTT	CASSLGGQGNTGELFF
many	TRBV11-2	TRBJ2-2	TRBD2	TGTGCCAGCAGCTCCATAGCGGGAGGAGGAACCGGGGAGCTGTTTTTT	CASSSIAGGGTGELFF
many	TRBV6-5	TRBJ2-5	NA	TGTGCCAGCAGTTACGGAGGGCCCGGGGAGACCCAGTACTTC	CASSYGGPGETQYF
NA	TRBV10-3	TRBJ2-3	NA	TGTGCCATCAGTGCCTACAGCACAGATACGCAGTATTTT	CAISAYSTDTQYF
many	TRBV12-5	TRBJ2-1	NA	TGTGCTAGTGGTTTGGTACCGAGCGAGGAAAATGAGCAGTTCTTC	CASGLVPSEENEQFF
NA	TRBV12-3/TRBV12-4	TRBJ2-7	TRBD2	TGTGCCAGCAGTTTAGGGACTAGCGGGAGCGCCTACGAGCAGTACTTC	CASSLGTSGSAYEQYF
medium-sized	TRBV29-1	TRBJ2-2	TRBD2	TGCAGCGTACGGACTAGCGGGGGAAACACCGGGGAGCTGTTTTTT	CSVRTSGGNTGELFF
NA	TRBV27	TRBJ1-4	NA	TGTGCCAGCAGTTGGGTGGGCCCCGCGGGGCGGAATGAAAAACTGTTTTTT	CASSWVGPAGRNEKLFF
many	TRBV12-3/TRBV12-4	TRBJ1-6	TRBD1	TGTGCCAGCAGTCCGCGGACAGGGGGCGCGTATTCACCCCTCCACTTT	CASSPRTGGAYSPLHF
many	TRBV20-1	TRBJ2-4	TRBD2	TGCAGTGCTAGCATCCTAGGACTAGCGGGAGAAGGTGCCAAAAACATTCAGTACTTC	CSASILGLAGEGAKNIQYF
many	TRBV20-1	TRBJ2-7	NA	TGCAGTGCTAGAGTGGCAGGGAAAAACTACGAGCAGTACTTC	CSARVAGKNYEQYF
many	TRBV28	TRBJ2-5	TRBD2	TGTGCCAGCAGTGCCGGGACTAGCGGGACAGAGACCCAGTACTTC	CASSAGTSGTETQYF
NA	TRBV7-9	TRBJ2-2	NA	TGTGCCAGCAGCCCGGACCCCACCGGGGAGCTGTTTTTT	CASSPDPTGELFF
many	TRBV7-3	TRBJ2-1	TRBD2	TGTGCCAGCAGCATAACGGGACTAGGATCCAATGAGCAGTTCTTC	CASSITGLGSNEQFF
many	TRBV27	TRBJ2-5	NA	TGTGCCAGCAGTTTAGTAGGTGTGGACAGACTAGAGACCCAGTACTTC	CASSLVGVDRLETQYF
many	TRBV27	TRBJ2-5	TRBD1	TGTGCCAGCTCCGACAGGGAGTACCAAGAGACCCAGTACTTC	CASSDREYQETQYF
many	TRBV4-1	TRBJ2-3	TRBD1	TGCGCCAGCAGCCAGGTCGGACAGGGATTTTTCACAGATACGCAGTATTTT	CASSQVGQGFFTDTQYF
NA	TRBV30	TRBJ2-1	TRBD2	TGTGCCGGACTACTAGCGGGAGTTTCGGCTGAGCAGTTCTTC	CAGLLAGVSAEQFF
many	TRBV29-1	TRBJ1-2	NA	TGCAGCGTTCATATAGGCCTTAACTATGGCTACACCTTC	CSVHIGLNYGYTF
NA	TRBV5-2	TRBJ2-2	NA	TGTGCCATGGGCACTGAGCCGGGCCCACGGAGCGGGGAGCTGTTTTTT	CAMGTEPGPRSGELFF
many	TRBV5-1	TRBJ1-2	TRBD1	TGCGCCAGCAGCCGGACAGGGAACTATGGCTACACCTTC	CASSRTGNYGYTF
many	TRBV27	TRBJ2-5	TRBD2	TGTGCCAGCAGTATAGGGCTAGCGGGCCTGAGGTACTTC	CASSIGLAGLRYF
many	TRBV20-1	TRBJ1-5	NA	TGCAGTGCTAGAGGTCGCAGGGAGAGCGGCAATCAGCCCCAGCATTTT	CSARGRRESGNQPQHF
many	TRBV11-2	TRBJ2-2	NA	TGTGCCAGCAGCTCGATCTCCACCGGGGAGCTGTTTTTT	CASSSISTGELFF
many	TRBV5-5	TRBJ2-3	TRBD2	TGTGCCAGCAGCCCGGGGGGAGATACGCAGTATTTT	CASSPGGDTQYF